Below are 12 T cell receptor beta chains sequenced from a single sample in a study of blood T cells in healthy people across ages. A J-beta primer mix and a sample-barcoded 5' primer were used in a second PCR of about 6 to 12 cycles. TCRdb reprocessed the 5' RACE reads via MiXCR and lists one record per CDR3 protein. Of about 1.8 million distinct CDR3 sequences in the sample, roughly 52% were seen once. The sequenced material came from blood. The receptors here all came from a woman aged 40 to 55 in good health.

The chain uses TRBV19 and TRBJ1-6; D is unclear. Germline-derived CDR1 and CDR2 are LNHDA and SQIVND (reference sequence). Between the trimmed V and J ends, which lost 5 bases and 8 bases, there was a span of 19 bases. The CDR3 runs to 16 residues. The CDR3 nucleotides read TGTGCCAGTAGTTCGGAGGTAAACAACGGGTATTCACCCCTCCACTTT. Protein: CASSSEVNNGYSPLHF. Combining the CDR3 with reference TRBV19 and TRBJ1-6 gives the whole variable domain DGGITQSPKYLFRKEGQNVTLSCEQNLNHDAMYWYRQDPGQGLRLIYYSQIVNDFQKGDIAEGYSVSREKKESFPLTVTSAQKNPTAFYLCASSSEVNNGYSPLHFGNGTRLTVT.

This clonotype was observed a few times. The J gene is TRBJ2-5, the V gene TRBV6-2 or TRBV6-3; D remains ambiguous. V was pared by 6 bases and J by 0 bases, with 11 bases between. Germline V CDR1 and CDR2: MNHEY, SVGEGT. This CDR3 contains 14 residues. The chain's CDR3 is CASSRDLNQETQYF. CDR3 in DNA: TGTGCCAGCAGCAGAGACTTGAACCAAGAGACCCAGTACTTC.

This clonotype came up once. This sequence joins TRBV7-3 and TRBJ2-7, with 9 positions matching TRBD2. The germline V gene has CDR1 SGHTA and CDR2 FQGTGA. V lost 5 bases and J lost 10; bases outside the gene matches: 12. The CDR3 loop spans 14 amino acids. The CDR3 sequence: CASSLGLSGGTQYF. As DNA, the CDR3 is TGTGCCAGCAGCCTAGGACTTAGCGGGGGAACCCAGTACTTC.

The rearrangement uses TRBV18 and TRBJ2-1; 9 nucleotides line up with TRBD1. The V and J ends lost 4 bases and 8 bases, in that order; junction bases with no gene match: 6. Germline CDR1 reads KGHSH; CDR2 reads LQKENI. The CDR3 has 14 residues. This CDR3 reads CASSHRDRVHEQFF. CDR3 DNA sequence: TGTGCCAGCTCACACCGGGACAGGGTGCATGAGCAGTTCTTC.

The V call is TRBV10-3, the J call TRBJ2-5, with D possibly matching TRBD2 (6 bases). Trimming stripped 7 bases from V and 13 bases from J, with 19 bases between. Germline V CDR1 and CDR2: ENHRY, SYGVKD. This CDR3 has 12 amino acids. CDR3 sequence reads: CAITRRWGDPYF. The CDR3 DNA is TGTGCCATCACCCGAAGGTGGGGGGACCCGTACTTC.

The chain is built from TRBV6-1 and TRBJ2-1; 7 bases line up with TRBD1. Germline trimming cut 0 bases from V and 7 bases from J; bases unmatched to any gene: 9. The CDR3 runs 16 residues. CDR1 and CDR2 from the germline V gene are MNHNS and SASEGT. The CDR3 sequence: CASSEAPTGFGNEQFF. In DNA, the CDR3 is TGTGCCAGCAGTGAAGCCCCGACAGGGTTTGGGAATGAGCAGTTCTTC.

The chain links TRBV10-3 to TRBJ2-1; TRBD1 matches at 11 bases. Trimming took 6 bases from V and 6 from J; bases not matched to a gene: 4. The CDR3 has 14 residues. CDR1 and CDR2 from the germline V gene are ENHRY and SYGVKD. CDR3 in DNA: TGTGCCATCAGGCCGGGACAGGGGGTCAATGAGCAGTTCTTC. This gives the protein CAIRPGQGVNEQFF.

The V gene is TRBV29-1, the J gene TRBJ1-3; TRBD1 matches at 10 bases. The J segment lost 6 bases and the V segment lost 4 bases, leaving 9 bases of the junction unmatched. In germline, CDR1 is SQVTM, CDR2 ANQGSEA. CDR3 size: 15 residues. CDR3 residues: CSVVKRTGGSNTIYF. The CDR3 DNA reads as TGCAGCGTTGTAAAAAGGACAGGGGGATCAAACACCATATATTTT.

The V call is TRBV7-9, the J call TRBJ2-3; no firm D call. Germline lookup yields CDR1 SEHNR and CDR2 FQNEAQ (reference sequence). V was cut by 6 bases and J by 6 bases, with 19 bases left in between. There are 15 residues in the CDR3. The CDR3 sequence is CASRIAPLRVDTQYF. CDR3 in DNA: TGTGCCAGCAGGATCGCCCCCCTTAGGGTGGATACGCAGTATTTT.

V and J are TRBV6-2 or TRBV6-3 and TRBJ2-1; tentatively, D is TRBD1 or TRBD2 (6 bases each). The V gene's germline CDR1 is MNHEY and CDR2 SVGEGT. This CDR3 region has 13 residues. V lost 8 bases and J 8 bases, leaving 16 bases between the germline ends. The CDR3 DNA reads TGTGCCAGCCTGGGGGCGCGGAGGGATGAGCAGTTCTTC. It specifies CASLGARRDEQFF.

The table lists this clonotype with a count of one. This chain links TRBV20-1 with TRBJ2-3, with TRBD2 matching over 15 bases. Per the germline V gene, CDR1 is DFQATT and CDR2 is SNEGSKA (reference sequence). This CDR3 has 19 residues. J lost 0 bases, V lost 5 bases, and 12 bases had no gene match. The CDR3 DNA sequence: TGCAGTGCTGGTCGAGGGACTAGCGGGGGGTCGTCTAGCACAGATACGCAGTATTTT. This gives the protein CSAGRGTSGGSSSTDTQYF.

This chain uses TRBV20-1 with TRBJ2-1; 11 bases fit TRBD2. This CDR3 has 13 amino acids. Trimming at V came to 7 bases and at J to 9 bases, leaving 8 bases not matched to a gene. Per the germline V gene, CDR1 is DFQATT and CDR2 is SNEGSKA (reference sequence). The CDR3 nucleotides are TGCAGTGAGGTAGCGGGGGGGCCGAGTGAGCAGTTCTTC. It encodes CSEVAGGPSEQFF.